Sequencing of this T cell receptor beta chain was carried out in a study of blood T cell repertoires in COVID-19. The V end was cut by 8 bases, the J end by 3 bases, with 19 bases between. The germline gives CDR1 SQVTM, CDR2 ANQGSEA. The CDR3 contains 14 residues. TCRdb's copy holds only in-frame clones and misses some; the assay was immunoSEQ multiplex PCR. Among under 200,000 clones, around 85% were seen once, and the ten largest hold 9.8%. J is TRBJ1-2 and V is TRBV29-1, with a tentative D call TRBD1 (5 bases). The TCR was taken from a woman older than 75 with acute or convalescent COVID-19. The sequencing sample was made of peripheral blood. The CDR3 DNA follows: TGCAGCACGGACAATGGCCGAGGGTACTATGGCTACACCTTC. Translation gives CSTDNGRGYYGYTF.